The rows below give T cell receptor beta chains drawn from one sample of a study of a mutant IDH1 vaccine in newly diagnosed glioma. TCRdb keeps only in-frame clones here, not all; method: immunoSEQ multiplex PCR. This table has tens of thousands of clones, 65% to 85% appearing once. Their target antigens are unknown. This specimen was PBMCs, taken from a glioma patient whose treatment included an IDH1 peptide vaccine. Receptors were obtained from a woman aged 50 to 60 with glioma. CDR3s include the opening cysteine and the closing phenylalanine or tryptophan. A D gene is named only where the DNA matches it firmly. Clone size is stated in some rows and not others, as once, few, many or a class when expanded.

TRBV7-8	TRBD2	TRBJ2-7	once	14	TGTGCCAGCACCCTGCAGATAGCGGGAGACGAGCAGTACTTC	CASTLQIAGDEQYF
TRBV5-1	TRBD1	TRBJ1-6	-	16	TGCGCCAGCAGCTTGGGACAGGGTGCGTGGGGGTCACCCCTCCACTTT	CASSLGQGAWGSPLHF
TRBV6-6	-	TRBJ1-2	-	13	TGTGCCAGCAGTTACGTGGGAAGTCTTGGCTACACCTTC	CASSYVGSLGYTF
TRBV27	-	TRBJ2-5	-	13	TGTGCCAGCAGTTTATGGGACAAAGAGACCCAGTACTTC	CASSLWDKETQYF
TRBV18	-	TRBJ1-5	-	14	TGTGCCAGCTCACCACAGGGGGAGGGTCAGCCCCAGCATTTT	CASSPQGEGQPQHF
TRBV5-6	-	TRBJ2-3	-	15	TGTGCCAGCAGCCCCCGGGGCGGGTACACAGATACGCAGTATTTT	CASSPRGGYTDTQYF
TRBV28	TRBD2	TRBJ2-7	-	14	TGTGCCAGCATCCGGACTAGCGGGGTCTACGAGCAGTACTTC	CASIRTSGVYEQYF
TRBV9	-	TRBJ2-7	-	16	TGTGCCAGCAGCATCGCACCGGGGCCAAGAAGCTACGAGCAGTACTTC	CASSIAPGPRSYEQYF
TRBV19	-	TRBJ2-6	-	15	TGTGCCAGTAGTTCGGGGGTCTCTGGGGCCAACGTCCTGACTTTC	CASSSGVSGANVLTF
TRBV7-2	TRBD2	TRBJ2-3	-	17	TGTGCCAGCAGCTTACGGGGGGGGGCCGGGTCAGGGGATACGCAGTATTTT	CASSLRGGAGSGDTQYF
TRBV4-3	TRBD1	TRBJ1-2	-	16	TGCGCCAGCAGCCAAGACAGGGCAGGGGGCAGCTATGGCTACACCTTC	CASSQDRAGGSYGYTF
TRBV25-1	-	TRBJ1-1	-	12	TGTGCCAGCAGTGACCGAAACGCGGGGGCTTTCTTT	CASSDRNAGAFF
TRBV10-3	-	TRBJ2-3	-	14	TGTGCCATCACCGAGACGGTACACACAGATACGCAGTATTTT	CAITETVHTDTQYF
TRBV27	TRBD1	TRBJ1-6	once	16	TGTGCCAGCAGTTCCATCAGACAGGGGGTAAATTCACCCCTCCACTTT	CASSSIRQGVNSPLHF
TRBV30	-	TRBJ2-5	-	12	TGTGCCTGGGGTCGCAGTAAAGAGACCCAGTACTTC	CAWGRSKETQYF
TRBV27	-	TRBJ2-6	-	16	TGTGCCAGCAGAACACCCAGGGACTCTGGGGCCAACGTCCTGACTTTC	CASRTPRDSGANVLTF
TRBV9	-	TRBJ1-2	-	14	TGTGCCAGCAGCCCTTCCCAGGGAGTCTATGGCTACACCTTC	CASSPSQGVYGYTF
TRBV7-2	-	TRBJ1-2	-	14	TGTGCCAGCAGCCGACCCCTGGCGGGGCTCGGAGGGACCTTC	CASSRPLAGLGGTF
TRBV29-1	-	TRBJ1-5	-	12	TGCAGCGTAACCTACGGCAATCAGCCCCAGCATTTT	CSVTYGNQPQHF
TRBV9	-	TRBJ1-1	-	15	TGTGCCAGCAGCGTCGAAGGCGGGGGGAGCACTGAAGCTTTCTTT	CASSVEGGGSTEAFF
TRBV7-8	-	TRBJ1-6	-	14	TGTGCCAGCAGAACAGGGTCTTGGAATTCACCCCTCCACTTT	CASRTGSWNSPLHF
TRBV5-5	-	TRBJ2-2	-	15	TGTGCCAGCAGCTTGGGGCGGGGTGGGCCCGGGGAGCTGTTTTTT	CASSLGRGGPGELFF
TRBV4-1	TRBD1	TRBJ1-1	-	15	TGCGCCAGCAGCCAAGGTGGGACAGTTTACACTGAAGCTTTCTTT	CASSQGGTVYTEAFF
TRBV5-4	TRBD1	TRBJ1-1	-	15	TGTGCCAGCAGCTCACACACAGGGGTGAGCACTGAAGCTTTCTTT	CASSSHTGVSTEAFF
TRBV10-3	-	TRBJ1-2	-	10	TGTGCCATCAGTGATGGACGGAAGACCTTC	CAISDGRKTF
TRBV5-1	-	TRBJ2-3	once	13	TGCGCCAGCAGCCTGGACTCAACAGATACGCAGTATTTT	CASSLDSTDTQYF
TRBV7-7	-	TRBJ2-3	-	15	TGTGCCAGCAGTTTAGGGGACACGCCCTCAGATACGCAGTATTTT	CASSLGDTPSDTQYF
TRBV5-1	-	TRBJ1-1	few	12	TGCGCCAGCAGCTTGGTGAACACTGAAGCTTTCTTT	CASSLVNTEAFF
TRBV5-1	TRBD2	TRBJ2-7	-	15	TGCGCCAGCAGCTTGGCCCTAGCGGCCCACTACGAGCAGTACTTC	CASSLALAAHYEQYF
TRBV5-1	-	TRBJ2-7	-	14	TGCGCCAGCAGCCTTTTCGGACAGATCGACGAGCAGTACTTC	CASSLFGQIDEQYF
TRBV6-6	TRBD1	TRBJ1-2	-	13	TGTGCCAGCAGTTACATCGGACAGGGAAGGGGCACCTTC	CASSYIGQGRGTF
TRBV7-9	TRBD2	TRBJ2-5	-	16	TGTGCCAGCAGCCCGGGGTACGGGACTATCCAAGAGACCCAGTACTTC	CASSPGYGTIQETQYF
TRBV20-1	-	TRBJ1-2	-	11	TGCAGTGCTCTGGCTAACTATGGCTACACCTTC	CSALANYGYTF
TRBV6-5	-	TRBJ1-2	-	13	TGTGCCAGCAGTTCCAGGGGTGGCTATGGCTACACCTTC	CASSSRGGYGYTF
TRBV7-9	TRBD1	TRBJ1-2	-	15	TGTGCCAGCAGCTTAAGAACAGGGGGCGCGGATGGCTACACCTTC	CASSLRTGGADGYTF
TRBV7-9	-	TRBJ2-6	-	16	TGTGCCAGCAGCTTACAGGGTGGCTCTGGGGCCAACGTCCTGACTTTC	CASSLQGGSGANVLTF
TRBV7-3	-	TRBJ2-4	-	15	TGTGCCAGCAGCTCGCCCCTCGCAGCCAAAAACATTCAGTACTTC	CASSSPLAAKNIQYF
TRBV12-2	-	TRBJ2-7	-	16	TGTGCAAGTCGCTTAGCGCGTTCTTCCAGGTCCTACGAGCAGTACTTC	CASRLARSSRSYEQYF
TRBV19	-	TRBJ1-5	-	13	TGTGCCAGTAGTATGGGGGGAAACCAGCCCCAGCATTTT	CASSMGGNQPQHF
TRBV9	TRBD2	TRBJ2-7	-	14	TGTGCCAGCAGTGAGGGAGGGCTTTCCTACGAGCAGTACTTC	CASSEGGLSYEQYF
TRBV10-2	-	TRBJ2-5	once	12	TGCGCCAGCAGTCAGGGATGGGAGACCCAGTACTTC	CASSQGWETQYF
TRBV7-2	TRBD2	TRBJ2-4	-	18	TGTGCCAGCAGCTCAGGACCAGCGGGGGGGCTAGCCAAAAACATTCAGTACTTC	CASSSGPAGGLAKNIQYF
TRBV5-4	-	TRBJ1-3	-	15	TGTGCCAGCAGCTTGAACCCCGGCGGCGGAAACACCATATATTTT	CASSLNPGGGNTIYF
TRBV10-3	-	TRBJ1-1	-	16	TGTGCCATCAGTGACCGGGTGGTGGGAAGGAACACTGAAGCTTTCTTT	CAISDRVVGRNTEAFF
TRBV9	-	TRBJ1-1	few	13	TGTGCCAGCAGCCTCACAGAGAACACTGAAGCTTTCTTT	CASSLTENTEAFF
TRBV6-1	-	TRBJ1-5	few	13	TGTGCCAGCAGTGGGGAGCGAAATCAGCCCCAGCATTTT	CASSGERNQPQHF
TRBV5-1	-	TRBJ1-3	once	15	TGCGCCAGCAGCTTGGGGGGGTACTCTGGAAACACCATATATTTT	CASSLGGYSGNTIYF
TRBV9	-	TRBJ1-2	-	15	TGTGCCAGCAGCGTAGTGGGCAGCCCGAAGGATGGCTACACCTTC	CASSVVGSPKDGYTF
TRBV5-1	-	TRBJ1-2	-	15	TGCGCCAGCAGCCAACAATGGGGAGCTAACTATGGCTACACCTTC	CASSQQWGANYGYTF
TRBV7-2	TRBD2	TRBJ2-7	-	16	TGTGCCAGCAGCTTAGATGGCGGGGGATCCACCTACGAGCAGTACTTC	CASSLDGGGSTYEQYF
TRBV5-1	TRBD1	TRBJ2-2	once	20	TGCGCCAGCAGCTCCGGCTATATTGGACAGGGACTTATTTACACCGGGGAGCTGTTTTTT	CASSSGYIGQGLIYTGELFF
TRBV5-1	TRBD2	TRBJ2-3	-	15	TGCGCCAGCAGCCCCTTGCGGGGGGGCACAGATACGCAGTATTTT	CASSPLRGGTDTQYF
TRBV27	-	TRBJ1-6	medium-sized	12	TGTGCCAGCAGTTTTGGGGTTTCACCCCTCCACTTT	CASSFGVSPLHF
TRBV5-3	-	TRBJ1-5	-	15	TGTGCCAGAAGCCTCAGGGGTCATGGCAATCAGCCCCAGCATTTT	CARSLRGHGNQPQHF
TRBV21-1	-	TRBJ1-5	-	13	TGTGCCAGCAGCAAAGTACGACGGCAGCCCCAGCATTTT	CASSKVRRQPQHF